This TCR beta chain derives from a study of blood T cell repertoires in COVID-19. TCRdb's table, derived via immunoSEQ multiplex PCR, lists solely in-frame clones and lacks some. This table has approximately 250,000 clones, 83% appearing once. Trimming stripped 1 base from V and 5 bases from J, with 9 bases between. This CDR3 is 13 amino acids long. Germline-derived CDR1 and CDR2 are PRHDT and FYEKMQ (reference sequence). The receptor comes from a human donor in a cohort sampled during active COVID-19. This chain joins TRBV13 and TRBJ2-7, with D possibly matching TRBD2 (5 bases). Material: peripheral blood. The CDR3 DNA follows: TGTGCCAGCAGCTTAGAAGGGAGCGACGAGCAGTACTTC. It translates to CASSLEGSDEQYF. Filled out from reference TRBV13 and TRBJ2-7, the complete variable domain reads AAGVIQSPRHLIKEKRETATLKCYPIPRHDTVYWYQQGPGQDPQFLISFYEKMQSDKGSIPDRFSAQQFSDYHSELNMSSLELGDSALYFCASSLEGSDEQYFGPGTRLTVT.